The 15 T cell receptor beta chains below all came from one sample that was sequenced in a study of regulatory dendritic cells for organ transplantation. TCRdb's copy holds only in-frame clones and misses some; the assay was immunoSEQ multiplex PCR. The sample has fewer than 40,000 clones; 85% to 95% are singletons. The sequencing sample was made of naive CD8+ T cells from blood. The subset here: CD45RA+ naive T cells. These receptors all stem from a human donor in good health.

The CDR3 bases are TGTGCCAGCGGAAACCCTGGGAAATCGGGAGCTTTCTTT. Residues: CASGNPGKSGAFF. This chain joins TRBV11-2 and TRBJ1-1; D unresolved. Trimming shortened V by 8 bases and J by 10 bases, and 20 bases separated the two germline ends. In germline, CDR1 is SGHAT, CDR2 FQNNGV. CDR3 size: 13 residues.

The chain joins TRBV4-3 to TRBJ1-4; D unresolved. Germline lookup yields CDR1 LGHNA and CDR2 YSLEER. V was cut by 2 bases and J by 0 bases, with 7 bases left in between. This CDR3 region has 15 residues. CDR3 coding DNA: TGCGCCAGCAGCCAATCTGTGGCAACTAATGAAAAACTGTTTTTT. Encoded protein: CASSQSVATNEKLFF.

The CDR3 reads CASSSTPRGVAGGNTGELFF. CDR3 DNA: TGTGCCAGCAGCTCAACCCCCCGCGGAGTAGCGGGGGGGAACACCGGGGAGCTGTTTTTT. This chain uses TRBV7-3 with TRBJ2-2; TRBD2 agrees at 10 bases. CDR1 and CDR2 (germline): SGHTA, FQGTGA. The V segment lost 4 bases and the J segment 1 base; nucleotides outside the gene matches: 15. This CDR3 has 20 amino acids.

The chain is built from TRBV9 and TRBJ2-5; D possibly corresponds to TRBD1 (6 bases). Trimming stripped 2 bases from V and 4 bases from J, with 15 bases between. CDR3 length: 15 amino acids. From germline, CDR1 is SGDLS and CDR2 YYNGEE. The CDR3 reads CASSVGLGAGETQYF. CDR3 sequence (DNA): TGTGCCAGCAGCGTGGGCTTGGGGGCTGGAGAGACCCAGTACTTC.

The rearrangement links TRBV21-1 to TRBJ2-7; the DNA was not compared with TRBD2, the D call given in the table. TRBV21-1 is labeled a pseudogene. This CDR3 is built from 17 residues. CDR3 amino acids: CASSPSGRGDRSYEQYF. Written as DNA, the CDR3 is TGTGCCAGCAGCCCGAGCGGGAGGGGGGACAGAAGCTACGAGCAGTACTTC.

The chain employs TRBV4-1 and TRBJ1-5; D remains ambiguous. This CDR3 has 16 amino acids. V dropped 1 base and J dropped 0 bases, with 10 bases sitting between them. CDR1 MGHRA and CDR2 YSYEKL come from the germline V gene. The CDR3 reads CASSQAYQASNQPQHF. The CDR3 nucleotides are TGCGCCAGCAGCCAAGCGTACCAGGCTAGCAATCAGCCCCAGCATTTT.

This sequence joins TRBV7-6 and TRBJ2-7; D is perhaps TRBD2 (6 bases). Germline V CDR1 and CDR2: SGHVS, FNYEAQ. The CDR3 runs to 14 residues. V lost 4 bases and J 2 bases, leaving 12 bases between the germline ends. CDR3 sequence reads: CASSSVAEPYEQYF. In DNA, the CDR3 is TGTGCCAGCAGCTCGGTAGCGGAACCCTACGAGCAGTACTTC.

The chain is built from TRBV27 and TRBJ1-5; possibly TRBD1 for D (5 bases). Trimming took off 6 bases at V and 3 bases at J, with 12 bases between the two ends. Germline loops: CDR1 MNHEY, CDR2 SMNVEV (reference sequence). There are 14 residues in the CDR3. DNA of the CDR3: TGTGCCAGCAGCCTTGACAGTTTCAATCAGCCCCAGCATTTT. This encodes CASSLDSFNQPQHF.

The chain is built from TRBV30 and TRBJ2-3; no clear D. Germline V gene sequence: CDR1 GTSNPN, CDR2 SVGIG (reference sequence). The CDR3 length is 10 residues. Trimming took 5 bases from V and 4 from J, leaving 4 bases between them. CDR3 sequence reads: CAWLSDTQYF. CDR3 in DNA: TGTGCCTGGTTGTCAGATACGCAGTATTTT.

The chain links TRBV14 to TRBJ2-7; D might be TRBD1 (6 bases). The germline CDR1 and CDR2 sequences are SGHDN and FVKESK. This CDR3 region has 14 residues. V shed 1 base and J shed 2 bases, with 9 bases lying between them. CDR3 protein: CASSQGRGPYEQYF. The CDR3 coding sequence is TGTGCCAGCAGCCAAGGCAGGGGTCCCTACGAGCAGTACTTC.

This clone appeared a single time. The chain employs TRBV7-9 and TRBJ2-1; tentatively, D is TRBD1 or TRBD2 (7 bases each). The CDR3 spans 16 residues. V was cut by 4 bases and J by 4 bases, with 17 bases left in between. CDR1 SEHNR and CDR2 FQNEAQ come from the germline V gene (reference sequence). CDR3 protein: CASSSFGGTAYNEQFF. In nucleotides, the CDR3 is TGTGCCAGCAGCTCCTTCGGGGGGACAGCTTACAATGAGCAGTTCTTC.

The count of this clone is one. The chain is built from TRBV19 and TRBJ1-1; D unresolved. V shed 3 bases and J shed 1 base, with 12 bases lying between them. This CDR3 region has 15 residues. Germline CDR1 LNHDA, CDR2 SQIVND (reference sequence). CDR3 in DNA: TGTGCCAGTAGTATGGTTGTCATCACGAACACTGAAGCTTTCTTT. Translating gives CASSMVVITNTEAFF.

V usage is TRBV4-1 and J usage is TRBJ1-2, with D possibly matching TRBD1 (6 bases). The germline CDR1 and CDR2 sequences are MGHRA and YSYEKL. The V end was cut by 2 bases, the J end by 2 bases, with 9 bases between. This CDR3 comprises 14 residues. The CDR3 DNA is TGCGCCAGCAGCCAACTGGACAGAAACTATGGCTACACCTTC. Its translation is CASSQLDRNYGYTF.

The CDR3 DNA sequence: TGTGCCAGCAGTACGGGAGGCCCATTGCATGAAAAACTGTTTTTT. It specifies CASSTGGPLHEKLFF. This chain joins TRBV6-5 and TRBJ1-4, with no clear D. This CDR3 comprises 15 residues. Germline values: CDR1 MNHEY, CDR2 SVGAGI. V shed 5 bases and J shed 6 bases, with 16 bases lying between them.

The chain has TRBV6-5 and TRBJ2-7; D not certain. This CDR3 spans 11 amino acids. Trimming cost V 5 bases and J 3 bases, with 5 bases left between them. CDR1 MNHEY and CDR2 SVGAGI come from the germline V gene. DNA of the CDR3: TGTGCCAGCAGTAACGGCTACGAGCAGTACTTC. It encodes CASSNGYEQYF.